One sample yielded the 2 T cell receptor beta chains listed below, sequenced in a study of neurological immune-mediated disorders. TCRdb processed the 5' RACE reads anew with MiXCR; each CDR3 protein has one entry. Among some 77,000 distinct CDR3 sequences listed, around 9.9% were seen once. Input material: PBMCs. All receptors come from a man aged 45-65 years in good health.

In this sample, this clonotype turned up many times. This chain uses TRBV12-3 or TRBV12-4 with TRBJ2-1, with 7 nucleotides matching TRBD1. The CDR3 consists of 14 residues. V was pared by 6 bases and J by 6 bases, with 8 bases of the junction left unmatched. CDR3 region: CASSPRGIGNEQFF. DNA for the CDR3: TGTGCCAGCAGCCCCAGGGGGATAGGCAATGAGCAGTTCTTC.

Remarks on this clonotype: This may stem from a read error, because a much larger clone lies one nucleotide away. The chain couples TRBV3-1 to TRBJ1-5; D is ambiguous. Germline CDR1 is LGHDT and CDR2 is YNNKEL (reference sequence). This CDR3 has 13 amino acids. The CDR3 reads CASSQVGNQTQHF. CDR3 nucleotides: TGTGCCAGCAGCCAAGTAGGCAATCAGACCCAGCATTTT.